A selection of T cell receptor beta chains follows, all from one sample in a study of shared clonotypes between healthy human individuals. Using immunoSEQ multiplex PCR, the repertoire was profiled, and TCRdb retains in-frame clones only, with some absent. The table includes some 550,000 clones, around 97% detected once. Sequencing was performed on naive CD4+ T cells sorted from blood. Receptors were obtained from a woman between 25 and 40 years old in good health. The CDR3 runs from the conserved cysteine through the conserved F or W. The order of the fields is J gene, V gene, D gene, clone size, CDR3 DNA, CDR3 protein. A D gene is named only where the DNA matches it firmly. Part of the rows lack a size; the others show once, few, many or a class for expanded clones.

j_call: TRBJ2-2; v_call: TRBV19; d_call: .; clone_size: once; cdr3_nt: TGTGCCACCGGTCCTCAATTACACACCGGGGAGCTGTTTTTT; cdr3_aa: CATGPQLHTGELFF
j_call: TRBJ2-6; v_call: TRBV27; d_call: .; clone_size: .; cdr3_nt: TGTGCCAGCAGTCAGGCCAGGGAGGGGGCCAACGTCCTGACTTTC; cdr3_aa: CASSQAREGANVLTF
j_call: TRBJ1-1; v_call: TRBV2; d_call: .; clone_size: .; cdr3_nt: TGTGCCAGCAATGCACGGCTGAAGGCGCATCGTGAAGCTTTCTTT; cdr3_aa: CASNARLKAHREAFF
j_call: TRBJ2-5; v_call: TRBV7-2; d_call: TRBD2; clone_size: .; cdr3_nt: TGTGCCAGCAGCTTAGGGCTAGCGGGAGGAGAAGAGACCCAGTACTTC; cdr3_aa: CASSLGLAGGEETQYF
j_call: TRBJ2-5; v_call: TRBV6-1; d_call: .; clone_size: .; cdr3_nt: TGTGCCAGCAGTGCCGGGACGGCGGAGACCCAGTACTTC; cdr3_aa: CASSAGTAETQYF
j_call: TRBJ1-3; v_call: TRBV7-7; d_call: .; clone_size: .; cdr3_nt: TGTGCCAGAGACAAGGGGACTGGAAACACCATATATTTT; cdr3_aa: CARDKGTGNTIYF
j_call: TRBJ2-1; v_call: TRBV6-5; d_call: .; clone_size: once; cdr3_nt: TGTGCCAGCAGTTCCGGACTACGCCCGTCCTACAATGAGCAGTTCTTC; cdr3_aa: CASSSGLRPSYNEQFF
j_call: TRBJ2-1; v_call: TRBV11-2; d_call: .; clone_size: .; cdr3_nt: TGTGCCAGCAGCTTAGGCCAGGGACACAATGAGCAGTTCTTC; cdr3_aa: CASSLGQGHNEQFF
j_call: TRBJ1-3; v_call: TRBV7-9; d_call: .; clone_size: .; cdr3_nt: TGTGCCAGCAGCTTAGATGGGAACTCTGGAAACACCATATATTTT; cdr3_aa: CASSLDGNSGNTIYF
j_call: TRBJ2-1; v_call: TRBV6-5; d_call: TRBD2; clone_size: once; cdr3_nt: TGTGCCAGCAGTACGGGGACTAGCTACAATGAGCAGTTCTTC; cdr3_aa: CASSTGTSYNEQFF
j_call: TRBJ1-6; v_call: TRBV19; d_call: TRBD1; clone_size: .; cdr3_nt: TGTGCCAGTAGGAGCGACAGGGATGATAATTCACCCCTCCACTTT; cdr3_aa: CASRSDRDDNSPLHF
j_call: TRBJ2-5; v_call: TRBV21-1; d_call: .; clone_size: .; cdr3_nt: TGTGCCAGCAGCAAAGGGGCAGGGTTAGTGGAGACCCAGTACTTC; cdr3_aa: CASSKGAGLVETQYF
j_call: TRBJ2-7; v_call: TRBV18; d_call: TRBD2; clone_size: .; cdr3_nt: TGTGCCAGCTCACCGAACCCCGTGGGGCTAGCGGCCTACGAGCAGTACTTC; cdr3_aa: CASSPNPVGLAAYEQYF
j_call: TRBJ2-1; v_call: TRBV5-1; d_call: TRBD2; clone_size: .; cdr3_nt: TGCGCCAGCAGCTTGGCATCTAGCGGTAGCTCCTACAATGAGCAGTTCTTC; cdr3_aa: CASSLASSGSSYNEQFF
j_call: TRBJ1-4; v_call: TRBV5-4; d_call: .; clone_size: .; cdr3_nt: TGTGCCAGCAGCTTGGCAGGGGTCGAAAAACTGTTTTTT; cdr3_aa: CASSLAGVEKLFF
j_call: TRBJ1-1; v_call: TRBV19; d_call: .; clone_size: .; cdr3_nt: TGTGCCAGTACTAGGGGTGGGACTGAAGCTTTCTTT; cdr3_aa: CASTRGGTEAFF
j_call: TRBJ2-3; v_call: TRBV5-1; d_call: .; clone_size: .; cdr3_nt: TGCGCCAGCAGCGTCCAGACGAACGCAGATACGCAGTATTTT; cdr3_aa: CASSVQTNADTQYF
j_call: TRBJ2-7; v_call: TRBV11-2; d_call: .; clone_size: .; cdr3_nt: TGTGCCAGCAGCTTAGCATTAATGGGGGTAGGATACGAGCAGTACTTC; cdr3_aa: CASSLALMGVGYEQYF
j_call: TRBJ2-5; v_call: TRBV7-9; d_call: .; clone_size: .; cdr3_nt: TGTGCCAGCAGCTTTGGGAGCGCCCAAGAGACCCAGTACTTC; cdr3_aa: CASSFGSAQETQYF
j_call: TRBJ2-5; v_call: TRBV2; d_call: .; clone_size: .; cdr3_nt: TGTGCCAGCAGTGATGGGAGAACCAGAGAGACCCAGTACTTC; cdr3_aa: CASSDGRTRETQYF
j_call: TRBJ2-7; v_call: TRBV6-6; d_call: .; clone_size: .; cdr3_nt: TGTGCCAGCGGGGGGGGACAGTCCTACGAGCAGTACTTC; cdr3_aa: CASGGGQSYEQYF
j_call: TRBJ2-1; v_call: TRBV5-1; d_call: TRBD1; clone_size: .; cdr3_nt: TGCGCCAGCAGTCGGGGACAGCCCAACAATGAGCAGTTCTTC; cdr3_aa: CASSRGQPNNEQFF
j_call: TRBJ2-1; v_call: TRBV9; d_call: .; clone_size: .; cdr3_nt: TGTGCCAGCAGCGTAGGGTGGGTAAATGAGCAGTTCTTC; cdr3_aa: CASSVGWVNEQFF
j_call: TRBJ2-7; v_call: TRBV18; d_call: TRBD1; clone_size: .; cdr3_nt: TGTGCCAGCTCAACGGTCGGGACAGGGGGGATTAGCGGGAGTAACGAGCAGTACTTC; cdr3_aa: CASSTVGTGGISGSNEQYF
j_call: TRBJ2-7; v_call: TRBV6-5; d_call: TRBD2; clone_size: .; cdr3_nt: TGTGCCAGCTCAAGGACTAGCGGGAGAATGGACGAGCAGTACTTC; cdr3_aa: CASSRTSGRMDEQYF
j_call: TRBJ2-3; v_call: TRBV29-1; d_call: TRBD2; clone_size: .; cdr3_nt: TGCAGCGTTGAGGGGATACTAGCGGGAGTAGGGGATACGCAGTATTTT; cdr3_aa: CSVEGILAGVGDTQYF
j_call: TRBJ1-2; v_call: TRBV2; d_call: TRBD1; clone_size: once; cdr3_nt: TGTGCCAGCAGCGCACAGGGGGAATCTTATGGCTACACCTTC; cdr3_aa: CASSAQGESYGYTF
j_call: TRBJ2-3; v_call: TRBV29-1; d_call: .; clone_size: .; cdr3_nt: TGCAGCGTTGACCGGGAGCGGGATACGCAGTATTTT; cdr3_aa: CSVDRERDTQYF
j_call: TRBJ1-2; v_call: TRBV27; d_call: TRBD1; clone_size: once; cdr3_nt: TGTGCCAGCAGTTTAAGTCCAGGGGGGAGATTAGGTGGCTACACCTTC; cdr3_aa: CASSLSPGGRLGGYTF
j_call: TRBJ2-3; v_call: TRBV29-1; d_call: .; clone_size: .; cdr3_nt: TGCAGCGTTGAGGGGGGCACAGATACGCAGTATTTT; cdr3_aa: CSVEGGTDTQYF
j_call: TRBJ2-1; v_call: TRBV10-3; d_call: .; clone_size: .; cdr3_nt: TGTGCCATCAGCCCAAGCAATGAGCAGTTCTTC; cdr3_aa: CAISPSNEQFF
j_call: TRBJ2-2; v_call: TRBV28; d_call: TRBD2; clone_size: .; cdr3_nt: TGTGCCAGCGGTACTAGCGCAAAGAACACCGGGGAGCTGTTTTTT; cdr3_aa: CASGTSAKNTGELFF
j_call: TRBJ1-5; v_call: TRBV19; d_call: TRBD1; clone_size: .; cdr3_nt: TGTGCCAGTAGTGTCACAGGGGGGGGCTCGTCCCAGCATTTT; cdr3_aa: CASSVTGGGSSQHF
j_call: TRBJ2-5; v_call: TRBV4-1; d_call: TRBD1; clone_size: once; cdr3_nt: TGCGCCAGCAGCCAAGTAGACAGGGGGCGAGAGACCCAGTACTTC; cdr3_aa: CASSQVDRGRETQYF
j_call: TRBJ1-1; v_call: TRBV28; d_call: TRBD1; clone_size: .; cdr3_nt: TGTGCCAGCAGTTTATTAGGGGGCGCTGATACTGAAGCTTTCTTT; cdr3_aa: CASSLLGGADTEAFF
j_call: TRBJ2-3; v_call: TRBV5-1; d_call: .; clone_size: .; cdr3_nt: TGCGCCAGCAGCCTACCCGGACAGACCACAGATACGCAGTATTTT; cdr3_aa: CASSLPGQTTDTQYF
j_call: TRBJ2-3; v_call: TRBV4-2; d_call: .; clone_size: .; cdr3_nt: TGTGCCAGCAGCCAAACAGGGGGGGAAGATACGCAGTATTTT; cdr3_aa: CASSQTGGEDTQYF
j_call: TRBJ2-1; v_call: TRBV7-6; d_call: .; clone_size: .; cdr3_nt: TGTGCCAGCAGCCCCTCCGCCCGGAATGAGCAGTTCTTC; cdr3_aa: CASSPSARNEQFF
j_call: TRBJ1-4; v_call: TRBV4-1; d_call: .; clone_size: .; cdr3_nt: TGCGCCAGCAGCCTTGGGGACGAGGCAACTAATGAAAAACTGTTTTTT; cdr3_aa: CASSLGDEATNEKLFF
j_call: TRBJ2-1; v_call: TRBV28; d_call: TRBD2; clone_size: .; cdr3_nt: TGTGCCAGCAGTCTCGGGGGAGCACGGGAGGATGAGCAGTTCTTC; cdr3_aa: CASSLGGAREDEQFF
j_call: TRBJ2-7; v_call: TRBV11-1; d_call: TRBD1; clone_size: .; cdr3_nt: TGTGCCAGCAGCCGCGGACAGGGGGGTTACTACGAGCAGTACTTC; cdr3_aa: CASSRGQGGYYEQYF
j_call: TRBJ2-7; v_call: TRBV27; d_call: .; clone_size: once; cdr3_nt: TGTGCCAGCAGTTTATCCCCGGCCAGCGGCGAGCAGTACTTC; cdr3_aa: CASSLSPASGEQYF
j_call: TRBJ2-5; v_call: TRBV18; d_call: .; clone_size: .; cdr3_nt: TGTGCCAGCTCACCACCTAGAGTCCAAGAGACCCAGTACTTC; cdr3_aa: CASSPPRVQETQYF
j_call: TRBJ2-2; v_call: TRBV5-4; d_call: TRBD2; clone_size: .; cdr3_nt: TGTGCCAGCAGCTCGGGAGGATCCACTCTCAACACCGGGGAGCTGTTTTTT; cdr3_aa: CASSSGGSTLNTGELFF
j_call: TRBJ2-7; v_call: TRBV7-2; d_call: TRBD1; clone_size: .; cdr3_nt: TGTGCCAGCAGCTTAATCCGGGACAGTTCCTACGAGCAGTACTTC; cdr3_aa: CASSLIRDSSYEQYF
j_call: TRBJ1-5; v_call: TRBV6-6; d_call: .; clone_size: .; cdr3_nt: TGTGCCACCCAAAGGGGAGGGAATCAGCCCCAGCATTTT; cdr3_aa: CATQRGGNQPQHF
j_call: TRBJ2-3; v_call: TRBV7-9; d_call: .; clone_size: .; cdr3_nt: TGTGCCAGCAGCGCCACAGATACGCAGTATTTT; cdr3_aa: CASSATDTQYF
j_call: TRBJ1-5; v_call: TRBV5-1; d_call: .; clone_size: .; cdr3_nt: TGCGCCAGCAGACGGGCGAGCAATCAGCCCCAGCATTTT; cdr3_aa: CASRRASNQPQHF
j_call: TRBJ2-6; v_call: TRBV19; d_call: .; clone_size: .; cdr3_nt: TGTGCCAGTTCCGGGGTCGGTGGGGCCAACGTCCTGACTTTC; cdr3_aa: CASSGVGGANVLTF
j_call: TRBJ1-2; v_call: TRBV6-1; d_call: .; clone_size: .; cdr3_nt: TGTGCCAGCACCGGCCAGGGCTATGGCTACACCTTC; cdr3_aa: CASTGQGYGYTF
j_call: TRBJ2-2; v_call: TRBV7-3; d_call: .; clone_size: .; cdr3_nt: TGTGCCAGCAGCTTAAGAGGAGAGAACACCGGGGAGCTGTTTTTT; cdr3_aa: CASSLRGENTGELFF
j_call: TRBJ1-1; v_call: TRBV7-9; d_call: TRBD1; clone_size: .; cdr3_nt: TGTGCCAGCAGCCTAGACAGGGTCAACACTGAAGCTTTCTTT; cdr3_aa: CASSLDRVNTEAFF